This paragraph covers one T cell receptor (beta chain) sequence. Its antigen is as yet unknown. Treg sorting used a CD4+CD25+CD127-/low gate. Findings and caveats of the study: Tumor memory CD4+ T cell TCR gene usage clustered with blood and lymph node memory CD4+ cells and lymph node naive CD4+ cells. Greatest tumor Treg TCR overlap was with tumor naive CD4+ cells.

The germline V gene has CDR1 MNHNS and CDR2 SASEGT. The V gene lost 2 bases and the J gene lost 2 bases, with 15 bases spanning the gap. CDR3 length: 16 residues. Semi-nested PCR with Nested Universal Primer A followed constant-region reverse priming of full-length variable regions. MiXCR, run by TCRdb on the 5' RACE reads, gives a single entry per CDR3 protein. The repertoire includes 5,500 to 8,000 distinct CDR3 sequences, approximately 73% of them detected once, and 4.5% to 5.5% sits in the top ten. The sequence was collected from a female donor with breast cancer. Sequenced input: tumor-infiltrating Tregs sorted from the breast tumor. This chain uses TRBV6-1 with TRBJ1-2, with D perhaps matching TRBD1 (5 bases). Here the CDR3 DNA reads TGTGCCAGCAGTGAATTGTTTAGGGGCGACAACTATGGCTACACCTTC. Translated, it gives CASSELFRGDNYGYTF.